A single sample gave rise to the 31 T cell receptor beta chains below, sequenced in a study of shared clonotypes between healthy human individuals. Here immunoSEQ multiplex PCR was the method, and the copy in TCRdb shows in-frame clones only, minus some. The sample lists approximately 1,000,000 clones, roughly 74% occurring once. Sequencing was performed on memory CD4+ T cells from PBMCs. Subset meaning: CD45RA-negative fraction. The origin of the receptors is a man aged 18 to 30 in good health. Some clones in this sample may be carry-over from other donors' samples.

This clone appeared once. The J gene is TRBJ2-2, the V gene TRBV7-8; 8 bases agree with TRBD2. The germline V gene has CDR1 SGHVS and CDR2 FQNEAQ. The CDR3 has 13 residues. V dropped 2 bases and J dropped 15; count of bases not matched to a gene: 8. CDR3 DNA: TGTGCCAGCAGCTTACGGGGGGGAACATTGGTGTTTTTT. This codes for CASSLRGGTLVFF.

The table lists this clone with many counts. The same CDR3 arises from other DNA sequences in this sample as well. The rearrangement uses TRBV2 and TRBJ1-5; tentatively, D is TRBD1 (6 bases). The CDR3 is made up of 14 amino acids. The V gene lost 4 bases and the J gene lost 2 bases, with 9 bases spanning the gap. The germline V gene has CDR1 SNHLY and CDR2 FYNNEI. The CDR3 reads CASSGTARNQPQHF. The CDR3 DNA follows: TGTGCCAGCAGTGGGACAGCACGCAATCAGCCCCAGCATTTT.

The chain links TRBV5-4 to TRBJ1-2; D gene uncertain. Trimming removed 7 bases at V and 1 base at J, with 14 bases between. The CDR3 loop spans 14 amino acids. Germline-derived CDR1 and CDR2 are SGHNT and YYREEE (reference sequence). The CDR3 protein is CASLVGPNNYGYTF. CDR3 nucleotides: TGTGCCAGCTTGGTAGGGCCTAATAACTATGGCTACACCTTC.

The V call is TRBV28, the J call TRBJ1-1; D is ambiguous. V was clipped by 7 bases and J by 11 bases, with 23 bases between them. The CDR3 sequence is 14 residues long. The germline V gene has CDR1 MDHEN and CDR2 SYDVKM. The CDR3 DNA follows: TGTGCCAGCAACCTTGTAATCGCCAGTCGGGCGGCTTTCTTT. This encodes CASNLVIASRAAFF.

The chain joins TRBV5-1 to TRBJ2-7, with D perhaps TRBD2 (7 bases). CDR3 length: 14 residues. Looked up from germline, CDR1 is SGHRS and CDR2 is YFSETQ. V was clipped by 4 bases and J by 3 bases, with 14 bases between them. The CDR3 bases are TGCGCCAGCAGCCGGGGCGGGGGCCTCTACGAGCAGTACTTC. This codes for CASSRGGGLYEQYF.

Remarks on this clone: This likely traces to a read error, being one base from a far larger clone. Other nucleotide sequences in the sample specify the same CDR3. This chain connects TRBV25-1 to TRBJ2-1; D is ambiguous. The CDR3 loop spans 11 amino acids. The germline V gene encodes CDR1 MGHDK and CDR2 SYGVNS. V was shortened by 6 bases and J by 3 bases, with 3 bases between the two germline ends. The CDR3 coding sequence is TGTGCCAGCAGCCACTACAATGAGCAGTTCTTC. Translating gives CASSHYNEQFF.

The chain combines TRBV4-3 with TRBJ2-1, with TRBD2 identical over 10 bases. Trimming took 1 base from V and 5 from J; bases not matched to a gene: 11. The CDR3 loop spans 18 amino acids. Germline V gene lookup returns CDR1 LGHNA and CDR2 YSLEER. The CDR3 DNA reads TGCGCCAGCAGCCAAGGGCTCGGGCTAGCGGGAGTGAACAATGAGCAGTTCTTC. Translation: CASSQGLGLAGVNNEQFF.

The V call is TRBV30, the J call TRBJ1-5; D gene unclear. CDR3 length: 12 residues. The ends were cut back, 0 bases at V and 10 bases at J, with 10 bases in the middle. Germline-derived CDR1 and CDR2 are GTSNPN and SVGIG (reference sequence). The CDR3 DNA follows: TGTGCCTGGAGTGTACATCTGGGACCCCAGCATTTT. Translating gives CAWSVHLGPQHF.

This clone has just one count. The chain employs TRBV7-8 and TRBJ2-5; TRBD2 matches 7 bases. Germline CDR1 reads SGHVS; CDR2 reads FQNEAQ. The CDR3 runs 16 residues. J gave up 2 bases and V 0 bases, and 6 bases lay outside the gene matches. The CDR3 region is CASSLASGREQETQYF. CDR3 nucleotides: TGTGCCAGCAGCTTAGCCTCGGGGCGGGAGCAAGAGACCCAGTACTTC.

This clone came up a few times. This rearrangement joins TRBV28 to TRBJ2-2, with a tentative D call TRBD2 (6 bases). Germline CDR1 and CDR2: MDHEN and SYDVKM. The CDR3 loop spans 15 amino acids. Trimming took 5 bases from V and 0 from J, leaving 10 bases between them. The CDR3 DNA reads TGTGCCAGCAGTCCCGGGACTTCGAACACCGGGGAGCTGTTTTTT. Its protein product is CASSPGTSNTGELFF.

Remarks on this clone: The sample carries other DNA sequences with the same CDR3. This rearrangement joins TRBV7-3 to TRBJ2-1, with a possible D match to TRBD2 (6 bases). In germline, CDR1 is SGHTA, CDR2 FQGTGA. V was clipped by 6 bases and J by 0 bases, with 9 bases between them. The CDR3 runs to 14 residues. The CDR3 DNA is TGTGCCAGCAGTTTCGGGAGCTCCTACAATGAGCAGTTCTTC. Its translation: CASSFGSSYNEQFF. Using reference TRBV7-3 and TRBJ2-1 for the parts outside the CDR3, the full variable domain is GAGVSQTPSNKVTEKGKYVELRCDPISGHTALYWYRQSLGQGPEFLIYFQGTGAADDSGLPNDRFFAVRPEGSVSTLKIQRTERGDSAVYLCASSFGSSYNEQFFGPGTRLTVL.

The rearrangement links TRBV11-3 to TRBJ2-2; D remains unclear. CDR3 size: 15 residues. Germline loops: CDR1 SGHNT, CDR2 YENEEA. Between the trimmed V and J ends, which lost 5 bases and 1 base, there was a span of 11 bases. In DNA, the CDR3 is TGTGCCAGCAGCCAGAGTCTGGGGAACACCGGGGAGCTGTTTTTT. Protein: CASSQSLGNTGELFF.

This rearrangement joins TRBV19 to TRBJ2-7; 11 nucleotides agree with TRBD1. The germline V gene has CDR1 LNHDA and CDR2 SQIVND (reference sequence). The CDR3 length is 14 residues. Trimming at V came to 6 bases and at J to 4 bases, leaving 5 bases not matched to a gene. CDR3 residues: CASRKGQGAYEQYF. CDR3 nucleotide sequence: TGTGCCAGTAGAAAAGGACAGGGGGCTTACGAGCAGTACTTC.

V usage is TRBV20-1 and J usage is TRBJ2-3; no reliable D call. V was pared by 6 bases and J by 7 bases, with 8 bases between. The CDR3 covers 10 residues. Per germline, CDR1 DFQATT and CDR2 SNEGSKA (reference sequence). CDR3 protein: CSASQNTQYF. CDR3 DNA sequence: TGCAGTGCCTCACAGAATACGCAGTATTTT.

This clone was found a few times. The chain uses TRBV28 and TRBJ1-2, with D possibly TRBD1 on 5 matching bases. Per the germline V gene, CDR1 is MDHEN and CDR2 is SYDVKM. The CDR3 spans 18 residues. Trimming took 6 bases from V and 2 from J, leaving 25 bases between them. Here the CDR3 DNA reads TGTGCCAGCAGCCTCTCCGTCCCTATATGGCAGGGCAACTATGGCTACACCTTC. As protein: CASSLSVPIWQGNYGYTF.

The CDR3 spells CASSPYGTDEQYF. In nucleotides, the CDR3 is TGTGCCAGCAGCCCCTACGGGACAGACGAGCAGTACTTC. V gene TRBV2 combines with J gene TRBJ2-7; TRBD1 matches at 7 bases. Per the germline V gene, CDR1 is SNHLY and CDR2 is FYNNEI. This CDR3 is built from 13 residues. Trimming cost V 6 bases and J 5 bases; bases outside gene matches: 7. The full variable domain, in which reference TRBV2 and TRBJ2-7 provide the parts outside the CDR3, is EPEVTQTPSHQVTQMGQEVILRCVPISNHLYFYWYRQILGQKVEFLVSFYNNEISEKSEIFDDQFSVERPDGSNFTLKIRSTKLEDSAMYFCASSPYGTDEQYFGPGTRLTVT.

J is TRBJ1-2 and V is TRBV9; no clear D. CDR3 length: 12 residues. With 6 bases removed from V and 5 bases from J, the gap between germline ends came to 11 bases. Germline V gives CDR1 SGDLS, CDR2 YYNGEE. The CDR3 region is CASNSRAYGYTF. The CDR3 nucleotides read TGTGCCAGCAACTCTAGAGCTTATGGCTACACCTTC.

This clone was counted a single time. DNA for the CDR3: TGCGCCAGCAGCCCAGAGAGGAACACTGAAGCTTTCTTT. Protein: CASSPERNTEAFF. This chain connects TRBV5-1 to TRBJ1-1; D remains unclear. The V gene's germline CDR1 is SGHRS and CDR2 YFSETQ. The V end lost 4 bases, the J end lost 1 base, and 8 bases lay between the germline ends. This CDR3 is built from 13 residues.

The J gene is TRBJ2-5, the V gene TRBV29-1; TRBD2 agrees at 10 bases. The germline V gene has CDR1 SQVTM and CDR2 ANQGSEA. The CDR3 is made up of 12 amino acids. J lost 5 bases, V lost 5 bases, and 2 bases had no gene match. The CDR3 region has the DNA TGCAGCGTTCCTAGCGGGAGTGAGACCCAGTACTTC. It is translated as CSVPSGSETQYF.

CDR3 DNA sequence: TGTGCCAGCAGTGAAGTCGGAAGCACCGGGGAGCTGTTTTTT. The encoded protein is CASSEVGSTGELFF. The chain joins TRBV2 to TRBJ2-2; the D is unclear. CDR1 is SNHLY, CDR2 FYNNEI, per germline. Trimming shortened V by 1 base and J by 4 bases, and 7 bases separated the two germline ends. The CDR3 loop spans 14 amino acids.

The chain couples TRBV7-8 to TRBJ2-3; 8 positions match TRBD2. CDR3 length: 15 residues. Germline assignment: CDR1 SGHVS and CDR2 FQNEAQ. Trimming cost V 5 bases and J 2 bases; bases outside gene matches: 6. The CDR3 loop reads CASSQIAGFTDTQYF. CDR3 bases: TGTGCCAGCAGCCAAATAGCGGGGTTCACAGATACGCAGTATTTT.

The chain combines TRBV5-5 with TRBJ1-4; D is undetermined. V lost 0 bases to trimming and J lost 0 bases, with 21 bases between them. The CDR3 loop spans 20 amino acids. In germline, CDR1 is SGHKS, CDR2 YYEKEE (reference sequence). The CDR3 loop is CASSLVLSAGRPATNEKLFF. CDR3 coding DNA: TGTGCCAGCAGCTTGGTTCTAAGTGCAGGCAGGCCCGCAACTAATGAAAAACTGTTTTTT.

The chain is built from TRBV5-4 and TRBJ2-1, with D perhaps TRBD1 or TRBD2 (5 bases each). This CDR3 has 16 amino acids. Germline CDR1 is SGHNT and CDR2 is YYREEE (reference sequence). V lost 4 bases and J lost 6, with 20 bases in between. The CDR3 spells CASSPGTVKPFNEQFF. Written as DNA, the CDR3 is TGTGCCAGCAGCCCCGGGACCGTCAAACCCTTCAATGAGCAGTTCTTC. Combining the CDR3 with reference TRBV5-4 and TRBJ2-1 gives the whole variable domain ETGVTQSPTHLIKTRGQQVTLRCSSQSGHNTVSWYQQALGQGPQFIFQYYREEENGRGNFPPRFSGLQFPNYSSELNVNALELDDSALYLCASSPGTVKPFNEQFFGPGTRLTVL.

Ten or more counts support this clone. In the same sample, other DNA sequences code for this CDR3. The V call is TRBV6-1, the J call TRBJ2-7; D gene uncertain. The V end was cut by 2 bases, the J end by 0 bases, with 8 bases between. The CDR3 loop spans 14 amino acids. Germline CDR1 and CDR2: MNHNS and SASEGT. The DNA for the CDR3 is TGTGCCAGCAGTGAACAAGCCAGCTCCTACGAGCAGTACTTC. Encoded protein: CASSEQASSYEQYF.

As to this clone: Other DNA sequences in this specimen translate into the identical CDR3. V usage is TRBV5-1 and J usage is TRBJ1-1; no reliable D call. Germline-derived CDR1 and CDR2 are SGHRS and YFSETQ. Between the trimmed V and J ends, which lost 0 bases and 0 bases, there was a span of 6 bases. The CDR3 is 14 residues long. CDR3 coding DNA: TGCGCCAGCAGCTTGGAGGCAGTGAACACTGAAGCTTTCTTT. Translating it yields CASSLEAVNTEAFF. Complete variable domain (other parts from reference TRBV5-1 and TRBJ1-1): KAGVTQTPRYLIKTRGQQVTLSCSPISGHRSVSWYQQTPGQGLQFLFEYFSETQRNKGNFPGRFSGRQFSNSRSEMNVSTLELGDSALYLCASSLEAVNTEAFFGQGTRLTVV.

For this clone: Additional DNA sequences in this sample encode the identical CDR3. The rearrangement uses TRBV7-9 and TRBJ1-1, with D unclear. The germline V gene has CDR1 SEHNR and CDR2 FQNEAQ (reference sequence). Trimming shortened V by 1 base and J by 5 bases, and 2 bases separated the two germline ends. CDR3 length: 11 residues. In nucleotides, the CDR3 is TGTGCCAGCAGCTTAGGTACTGAAGCTTTCTTT. Its protein is CASSLGTEAFF.

Only one count was recorded for this clone. The chain combines TRBV18 with TRBJ2-7; D ambiguous. Trimming pared 0 bases from V and 6 bases from J, leaving 15 bases between. The CDR3 contains 15 residues. From germline, CDR1 is KGHSH and CDR2 LQKENI. In DNA, the CDR3 is TGTGCCAGCTCACCACCTTCACTCTTGGAAGGCGAGCAGTACTTC. This codes for CASSPPSLLEGEQYF. Drawing the rest from reference TRBV18 and TRBJ2-7, the complete variable domain is NAGVMQNPRHLVRRRGQEARLRCSPMKGHSHVYWYRQLPEEGLKFMVYLQKENIIDESGMPKERFSAEFPKEGPSILRIQQVVRGDSAAYFCASSPPSLLEGEQYFGPGTRLTVT.

In its sample, this clone was seen a few times. The V and J genes are TRBV28 and TRBJ2-1; maybe TRBD2 (6 bases). Trimming left V 5 bases short and J 9 bases short, with 11 bases between. The CDR3 is made up of 12 amino acids. The germline gives CDR1 MDHEN, CDR2 SYDVKM. The CDR3 region is CASSPPGLEQFF. CDR3 coding DNA: TGTGCCAGCAGTCCACCGGGACTTGAGCAGTTCTTC.

The chain recombines TRBV2 with TRBJ2-1; D is uncertain. Germline CDR1 is SNHLY and CDR2 is FYNNEI. V lost 3 bases and J lost 7, with 7 bases in between. The CDR3 contains 12 residues. CDR3 DNA sequence: TGTGCCAGCAGTGACATGGGTAATGAGCAGTTCTTC. Its translation: CASSDMGNEQFF.

Regarding this clone: Different DNA sequences within this sample yield the same CDR3. The chain joins TRBV9 to TRBJ2-1, with 12 bases fitting TRBD2. This CDR3 has 15 amino acids. Germline CDR1 and CDR2: SGDLS and YYNGEE. V shed 0 bases and J 5 bases; nucleotides not matched to a gene: 0. CDR3 sequence reads: CASSVGLAGDNEQFF. CDR3 bases: TGTGCCAGCAGCGTAGGACTAGCGGGAGACAATGAGCAGTTCTTC.

V usage is TRBV28 and J usage is TRBJ1-5; D is ambiguous. Per the germline V gene, CDR1 is MDHEN and CDR2 is SYDVKM. The CDR3 totals 12 residues. V lost 3 bases and J 4 bases, leaving 4 bases between the germline ends. CDR3 in amino acids: CASSFKNQPQHF. The CDR3 coding sequence is TGTGCCAGCAGTTTCAAAAATCAGCCCCAGCATTTT. Together with reference TRBV28 and TRBJ1-5, the CDR3 gives the full variable domain: DVKVTQSSRYLVKRTGEKVFLECVQDMDHENMFWYRQDPGLGLRLIYFSYDVKMKEKGDIPEGYSVSREKKERFSLILESASTNQTSMYLCASSFKNQPQHFGDGTRLSIL.